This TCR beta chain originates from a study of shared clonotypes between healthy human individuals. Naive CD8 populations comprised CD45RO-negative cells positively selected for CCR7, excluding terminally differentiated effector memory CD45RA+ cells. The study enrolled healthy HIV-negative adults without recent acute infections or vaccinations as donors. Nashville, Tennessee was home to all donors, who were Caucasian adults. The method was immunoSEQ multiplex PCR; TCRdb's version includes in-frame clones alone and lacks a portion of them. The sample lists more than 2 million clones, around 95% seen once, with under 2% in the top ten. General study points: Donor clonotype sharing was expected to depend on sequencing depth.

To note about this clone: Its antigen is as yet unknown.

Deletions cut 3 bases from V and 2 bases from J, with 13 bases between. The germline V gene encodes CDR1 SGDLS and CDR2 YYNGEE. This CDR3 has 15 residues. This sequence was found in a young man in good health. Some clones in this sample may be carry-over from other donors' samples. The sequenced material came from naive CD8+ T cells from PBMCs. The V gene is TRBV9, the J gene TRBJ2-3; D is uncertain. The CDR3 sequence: CASSANPSATDTQYF. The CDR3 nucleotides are TGTGCCAGCAGCGCGAACCCTTCTGCCACAGATACGCAGTATTTT.